The text below deals with one T cell receptor beta chain. Its target is unknown. CDR3 length: 13 residues. CDR1 and CDR2 (germline): SQVTM, ANQGSEA. V dropped 5 bases and J dropped 3 bases, with 11 bases sitting between them. During the collection period, no donor immune events like infections were recorded. Measured with immunoSEQ multiplex PCR; TCRdb has only the in-frame clones, and not every one. The table shows some 90,000 clones, with around 88% occurring only once. These data come from a study of identifying expanded T cells in peripheral blood. Study findings and constraints: Variance in clone template counts between approximately two-week samples significantly increased with total template count across all healthy donors.

The clonotype comes from a person between 18 and 75 years old in good health. The rearrangement links TRBV29-1 to TRBJ1-5; a possible D gene is TRBD1 (6 bases). Sequenced input: blood. CDR3 sequence (DNA): TGCAGCGTTCAGGGGACTTACAATCAGCCCCAGCATTTT. Translated: CSVQGTYNQPQHF.